This TCR beta chain originates from a study of blood T cell repertoires in COVID-19. The overall study: Whether acute or convalescent, the COVID-19 samples came from the United States, Italy and Spain. The analysed material was cDNA or gDNA that came from T cells, B-cell-depleted T cells, or PBMCs.

V lost 7 bases and J 4 bases, leaving 13 bases between the germline ends. This CDR3 has 14 residues. Germline V lookup: CDR1 LNHDA, CDR2 SQIVND (reference sequence). Measured with immunoSEQ multiplex PCR; TCRdb has only the in-frame clones, and not every one. The table has over 200,000 clones, about 90% seen once. The TCR was taken from a man aged 40-49 years with active or convalescent COVID-19. Sequencing used peripheral blood. The chain has TRBV19 and TRBJ2-2; weak D call: TRBD1 (5 bases). DNA for the CDR3: TGTGCCAGTAAGGACCAGGGTGGCACCGGGGAGCTGTTTTTT. Protein sequence: CASKDQGGTGELFF. Looking up the rest from reference TRBV19 and TRBJ2-2 gives the full variable domain: DGGITQSPKYLFRKEGQNVTLSCEQNLNHDAMYWYRQDPGQGLRLIYYSQIVNDFQKGDIAEGYSVSREKKESFPLTVTSAQKNPTAFYLCASKDQGGTGELFFGEGSRLTVL.